The 14 T cell receptor beta chains presented below share a single source sample, sequenced in a study of shared clonotypes between healthy human individuals. TCRdb's table, derived via immunoSEQ multiplex PCR, lists solely in-frame clones and lacks some. The sample carries 200,000 to 250,000 clones, under 80% recorded once. Sequencing used memory CD4+ T cells sorted from blood. The subset was: CD45RA-negative fraction. Every receptor here comes from a young man in good health.

The V and J genes are TRBV15 and TRBJ2-7, with D possibly called TRBD1 or TRBD2 (5 bases each). In germline, CDR1 is LNHNV, CDR2 YYDKDF (reference sequence). The CDR3 totals 15 residues. The V gene lost 1 base and the J gene lost 7 bases, with 17 bases spanning the gap. CDR3 sequence: CATSRGGGGVGEQYF. Here the CDR3 DNA reads TGTGCCACCAGCAGAGGAGGTGGGGGTGTGGGGGAGCAGTACTTC.

The J gene is TRBJ2-7, the V gene TRBV5-6, with 12 bases identical to TRBD2. Trimming cost V 4 bases and J 12 bases; bases outside gene matches: 20. This CDR3 comprises 17 residues. In germline, CDR1 is SGHDT, CDR2 YYEEEE. CDR3: CASSHRVLLAGGPATYF. The CDR3 DNA follows: TGTGCCAGCAGCCACAGGGTTCTCCTAGCGGGGGGGCCAGCTACGTACTTC. Combining the CDR3 with reference TRBV5-6 and TRBJ2-7 gives the whole variable domain DAGVTQSPTHLIKTRGQQVTLRCSPKSGHDTVSWYQQALGQGPQFIFQYYEEEERQRGNFPDRFSGHQFPNYSSELNVNALLLGDSALYLCASSHRVLLAGGPATYFGPGTRLTVT.

This chain uses TRBV7-9 with TRBJ2-4; D not certain. Germline loops: CDR1 SEHNR, CDR2 FQNEAQ (reference sequence). The V gene lost 6 bases and the J gene lost 0 bases, with 6 bases spanning the gap. This CDR3 has 13 residues. CDR3 sequence: CASSGLAKNIQYF. The CDR3 DNA follows: TGTGCCAGCAGTGGCCTAGCCAAAAACATTCAGTACTTC. Using reference TRBV7-9 and TRBJ2-4 for the parts outside the CDR3, the full variable domain is DTGVSQNPRHKITKRGQNVTFRCDPISEHNRLYWYRQTLGQGPEFLTYFQNEAQLEKSRLLSDRFSAERPKGSFSTLEIQRTEQGDSAMYLCASSGLAKNIQYFGAGTRLSVL.

In this sample, this clone turned up a few times. This chain links TRBV7-9 with TRBJ2-2, with TRBD1 as a possible D gene (6 bases). Per germline, CDR1 SEHNR and CDR2 FQNEAQ (reference sequence). V lost 6 bases and J 4 bases, leaving 15 bases between the germline ends. CDR3 length equals 15 residues. The CDR3 bases are TGTGCCAGCAGGTCTGGGGGCGCGGGCACCGGGGAGCTGTTTTTT. Encoded protein: CASRSGGAGTGELFF.

The V and J genes are TRBV6-5 and TRBJ2-7, with 8 positions matching TRBD1. Per the germline V gene, CDR1 is MNHEY and CDR2 is SVGAGI. This CDR3 contains 14 residues. The junction had 4 bases not matched to a gene; V was cut back by 2 bases and J by 4 bases. CDR3 region: CASSYRTGLYEQYF. CDR3 sequence (DNA): TGTGCCAGCAGTTACCGGACAGGGTTGTACGAGCAGTACTTC.

The rearrangement links TRBV5-4 to TRBJ2-1; 8 bases are shared with TRBD2. V lost 1 base and J lost 6; bases outside the gene matches: 6. Germline V gene data show CDR1 as SGHNT and CDR2 as YYREEE (reference sequence). The CDR3 runs 15 residues. CDR3: CASSLPGRDLNEQFF. The DNA for the CDR3 is TGTGCCAGCAGCTTGCCCGGGAGGGACCTCAATGAGCAGTTCTTC. The full variable domain, its missing parts supplied by reference TRBV5-4 and TRBJ2-1, is ETGVTQSPTHLIKTRGQQVTLRCSSQSGHNTVSWYQQALGQGPQFIFQYYREEENGRGNFPPRFSGLQFPNYSSELNVNALELDDSALYLCASSLPGRDLNEQFFGPGTRLTVL.

Turning to this clone: One end of the junction is discordant with germline, which a read error may explain. The chain has TRBV28 and TRBJ2-3, with 7 bases that match TRBD1. The CDR3 spans 14 residues. The germline V gene encodes CDR1 MDHEN and CDR2 SYDVKM. DNA for the CDR3: TGTGCCAGCAGTGAGGGGGACAGCAGAGATACGCAGTATTTT. This gives the protein CASSEGDSRDTQYF.

This chain connects TRBV9 to TRBJ1-1; D is undetermined. From germline, CDR1 is SGDLS and CDR2 YYNGEE. V was clipped by 0 bases and J by 1 base, with 7 bases between them. The CDR3 length is 14 residues. The CDR3 sequence: CASSVGFQNTEAFF. The CDR3 DNA is TGTGCCAGCAGCGTAGGGTTTCAGAACACTGAAGCTTTCTTT.

The chain recombines TRBV9 with TRBJ2-1; D is perhaps TRBD1 or TRBD2 (5 bases each). V was pared by 4 bases and J by 3 bases, with 14 bases between. This CDR3 comprises 15 residues. Germline CDR1 reads SGDLS; CDR2 reads YYNGEE. The CDR3 DNA is TGTGCCAGCAGCCCGGGACCACCCGACTACAATGAGCAGTTCTTC. The encoded protein is CASSPGPPDYNEQFF.

V and J are TRBV2 and TRBJ2-1, with 9 nucleotides matching TRBD2. J lost 5 bases, V lost 7 bases, and 9 bases had no gene match. Germline V lookup: CDR1 SNHLY, CDR2 FYNNEI. There are 15 residues in the CDR3. CDR3 sequence: CASIRSGSFDNEQFF. CDR3 nucleotide sequence: TGTGCCAGCATACGTAGCGGGAGTTTCGACAATGAGCAGTTCTTC.

This clone was seen only once. The rearrangement joins TRBV15 to TRBJ2-3; D possibly corresponds to TRBD1 (5 bases). V was shortened by 0 bases and J by 4 bases, with 8 bases between the two germline ends. The CDR3 runs to 14 residues. The germline V gene encodes CDR1 LNHNV and CDR2 YYDKDF (reference sequence). DNA for the CDR3: TGTGCCACCAGCAGAGACAGGGCGGCAGATACGCAGTATTTT. This codes for CATSRDRAADTQYF.

The chain is built from TRBV5-1 and TRBJ2-7, with 9 bases aligning to TRBD2. Germline V gives CDR1 SGHRS, CDR2 YFSETQ. The CDR3 is 16 amino acids. V dropped 3 bases and J dropped 4; count of bases not matched to a gene: 11. The CDR3 coding sequence is TGCGCCAGCAGCTCCACGACTTCTAGCGGGATATACGAGCAGTACTTC. It is translated as CASSSTTSSGIYEQYF.

This chain uses TRBV5-1 with TRBJ1-2, with 9 nucleotides matching TRBD1. Trimming took 2 bases from V and 8 from J; bases not matched to a gene: 7. There are 14 residues in the CDR3. Germline V gene lookup returns CDR1 SGHRS and CDR2 YFSETQ. The chain's CDR3 is CASSLGDREEGYTF. The CDR3, as DNA: TGCGCCAGCAGCTTAGGGGACAGGGAGGAGGGCTACACCTTC.

There are a few counts of this clone. This chain connects TRBV6-5 to TRBJ2-3, with D possibly TRBD1 on 6 matching bases. V dropped 4 bases and J dropped 2 bases, with 10 bases sitting between them. CDR3 length: 14 amino acids. The germline gives CDR1 MNHEY, CDR2 SVGAGI. This chain's CDR3 is CASSSGHTTDTQYF. CDR3 coding DNA: TGTGCCAGCAGTTCGGGACATACCACAGATACGCAGTATTTT.